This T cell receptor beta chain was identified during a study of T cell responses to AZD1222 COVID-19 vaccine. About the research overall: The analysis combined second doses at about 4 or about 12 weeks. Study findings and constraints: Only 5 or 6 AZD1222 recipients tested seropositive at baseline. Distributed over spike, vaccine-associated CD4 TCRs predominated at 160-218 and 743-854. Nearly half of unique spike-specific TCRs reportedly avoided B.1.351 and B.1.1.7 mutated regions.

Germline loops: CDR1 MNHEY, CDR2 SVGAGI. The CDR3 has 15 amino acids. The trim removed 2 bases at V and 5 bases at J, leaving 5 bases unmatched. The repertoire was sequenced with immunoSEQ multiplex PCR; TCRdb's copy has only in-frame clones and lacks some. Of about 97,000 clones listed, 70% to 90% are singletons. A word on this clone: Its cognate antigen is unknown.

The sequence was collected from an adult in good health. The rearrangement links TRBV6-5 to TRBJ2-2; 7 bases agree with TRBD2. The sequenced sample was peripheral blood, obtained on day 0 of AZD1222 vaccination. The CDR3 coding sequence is TGTGCCAGCAGTTACGGGCAGGGAGGGACCGGGGAGCTGTTTTTT. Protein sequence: CASSYGQGGTGELFF.